This T cell receptor (beta chain) was captured by sequencing in a study of identical twins. MiXCR was run by TCRdb on the 5' RACE reads, yielding one entry per CDR3 protein. The sample holds about 430,000 distinct CDR3 sequences, about 18% seen once. This clonotype appeared a few times. This CDR3 has 15 residues. From germline, CDR1 is SGHTA and CDR2 FQGNSA. Trimming cost V 5 bases and J 4 bases; bases outside gene matches: 11. Healthy Caucasian individuals made up all the donors. Sequenced sample: naive T cells sorted from blood. The clonotype originates from a man aged 50 or older in good health. The chain recombines TRBV7-2 with TRBJ2-7, with 7 bases aligning to TRBD1. CDR3 in amino acids: CASSPTGALLYEQYF. The CDR3, as DNA: TGTGCCAGCAGCCCAACAGGGGCCCTCCTGTACGAGCAGTACTTC.